Below, 26 T cell receptor beta chains from the same sample are listed, as sequenced in a study of shared clonotypes between healthy human individuals. Libraries were prepared by immunoSEQ multiplex PCR; TCRdb keeps only in-frame clonotypes and omits some of them. The sample holds around 530,000 clones, roughly 79% seen once. Sequences were obtained from PBMCs. Source of these receptors: a woman aged 40 to 50 in good health. Some clones in this sample may be carry-over from other donors' samples.

The chain uses TRBV10-2 and TRBJ2-1; D is uncertain. Trimming left V 6 bases short and J 0 bases short, with 12 bases between. The CDR3 is 15 amino acids. Germline V gene sequence: CDR1 WSHSY, CDR2 SAAADI. The CDR3 nucleotides are TGCGCCAGCAGAACTACGAGAAGCTCCTACAATGAGCAGTTCTTC. Its protein product is CASRTTRSSYNEQFF.

Of note for this clone: A far more abundant clone sits one base away, making this likely a read error. The chain uses TRBV29-1 and TRBJ1-4, with D hard to call. Trimming left V 7 bases short and J 9 bases short, with 15 bases between. Per the germline V gene, CDR1 is SQVTM and CDR2 is ANQGSEA. The CDR3 consists of 12 residues. The CDR3 sequence: CSAGESDKKLFF. CDR3 nucleotide sequence: TGCAGCGCTGGAGAATCGGATAAAAAACTGTTTTTT.

This clone was found once. The gene calls are TRBV4-1 and TRBJ2-2, with 11 bases identical to TRBD2. This CDR3 region has 17 residues. With 4 bases clipped from V and 6 bases from J, the junction kept 10 bases outside the gene matches. Germline values: CDR1 MGHRA, CDR2 YSYEKL. This CDR3 is CASSPGLAVIVAGELFF. DNA of the CDR3: TGCGCCAGCAGCCCGGGACTAGCGGTAATTGTCGCCGGGGAGCTGTTTTTT.

The chain carries TRBV4-1 and TRBJ1-6; D uncertain. The CDR3 sequence is 15 residues long. The V end lost 0 bases, the J end lost 7 bases, and 10 bases lay between the germline ends. CDR1 and CDR2 (germline): MGHRA, YSYEKL. The CDR3 sequence: CASSQEHLGNSPLHF. CDR3 nucleotide sequence: TGCGCCAGCAGCCAAGAACACCTGGGCAATTCACCCCTCCACTTT.

CDR3 in DNA: TGTGCCAGCAGTGAAAGGACGGGCAATCAGCCCCAGCATTTT. Protein product: CASSERTGNQPQHF. The chain uses TRBV6-1 and TRBJ1-5; D is unresolved. Germline-derived CDR1 and CDR2 are MNHNS and SASEGT. Trimming left V 2 bases short and J 2 bases short, with 7 bases between. This CDR3 is 14 amino acids long.

This sequence joins TRBV5-8 and TRBJ2-7; D might be TRBD1 (6 bases). CDR1 is SGHTS, CDR2 YDEGEE, per germline. Trimming took 2 bases from V and 4 from J, leaving 16 bases between them. CDR3 length: 15 amino acids. CDR3 DNA sequence: TGTGCCAGCAGCTTATACCGGGGTACAGGGTACGAGCAGTACTTC. This encodes CASSLYRGTGYEQYF. Looking up the rest from reference TRBV5-8 and TRBJ2-7 gives the full variable domain: EAGVTQSPTHLIKTRGQQATLRCSPISGHTSVYWYQQALGLGLQFLLWYDEGEERNRGNFPPRFSGRQFPNYSSELNVNALELEDSALYLCASSLYRGTGYEQYFGPGTRLTVT.

A word on this clone: A single base is all that separates this from a far larger clone, so a read error is likely. This sample also contains other DNA sequences that code for the same CDR3. The chain employs TRBV4-3 and TRBJ2-3; D is possibly TRBD1 (5 bases). Trimming took off 3 bases at V and 4 bases at J, with 11 bases between the two ends. CDR1 and CDR2 from the germline V gene are LGHNA and YSLEER. The CDR3 totals 14 residues. The CDR3, as DNA: TGCGCCAGCAGCCAGGGGCTAGAGGCAGATACGCAGTATTTT. Residues: CASSQGLEADTQYF.

This chain links TRBV11-2 with TRBJ2-7; 7 bases agree with TRBD2. The CDR3 totals 17 residues. V gave up 0 bases and J gave up 2 bases; unmatched junction bases: 10. Per germline, CDR1 SGHAT and CDR2 FQNNGV. CDR3 loop: CASSLDDDGRRPYEQYF. CDR3 bases: TGTGCCAGCAGCTTAGATGACGACGGGAGGCGCCCCTACGAGCAGTACTTC.

This clone was counted a single time. The CDR3 nucleotides read TGTGCCAGTAGTACCCGAGGGGTCCGCAATGAGCAGTTCTTC. Translation: CASSTRGVRNEQFF. The chain has TRBV19 and TRBJ2-1; perhaps D is TRBD1 or TRBD2 (5 bases each). The CDR3 covers 14 residues. Looked up from germline, CDR1 is LNHDA and CDR2 is SQIVND (reference sequence). V shed 4 bases and J shed 6 bases, with 13 bases lying between them.

The CDR3 loop is CAISESQGIYGYTF. CDR3 in DNA: TGTGCCATCAGTGAGTCCCAGGGTATCTATGGCTACACCTTC. The V gene is TRBV10-3, the J gene TRBJ1-2; tentatively, D is TRBD1 (5 bases). The V and J ends lost 0 bases and 4 bases respectively, with 9 bases between them. Germline V gives CDR1 ENHRY, CDR2 SYGVKD. The CDR3 is made up of 14 amino acids.

This rearrangement joins TRBV5-1 to TRBJ2-1, with a weak D call TRBD2 (6 bases). V dropped 3 bases and J dropped 1 base, with 14 bases sitting between them. The germline CDR1 and CDR2 sequences are SGHRS and YFSETQ. There are 16 residues in the CDR3. The CDR3 loop reads CASSSPPGRSYNEQFF. The CDR3 coding sequence is TGCGCCAGCAGCTCACCCCCGGGGAGGTCCTACAATGAGCAGTTCTTC. Combining the CDR3 with reference TRBV5-1 and TRBJ2-1 gives the whole variable domain KAGVTQTPRYLIKTRGQQVTLSCSPISGHRSVSWYQQTPGQGLQFLFEYFSETQRNKGNFPGRFSGRQFSNSRSEMNVSTLELGDSALYLCASSSPPGRSYNEQFFGPGTRLTVL.

The genes are TRBV15 and TRBJ2-7; 8 nucleotides align to TRBD2. CDR1 is LNHNV, CDR2 YYDKDF, per germline (reference sequence). The CDR3 spans 17 residues. J was trimmed by 3 bases and V by 1 base; bases with no gene match: 11. The DNA of the CDR3 is TGTGCCACCAGCAGAGGAAGAGGGACTAGTTATCTCTACGAGCAGTACTTC. Translated, it gives CATSRGRGTSYLYEQYF.

This chain links TRBV5-1 with TRBJ2-1; possibly TRBD2 for D (6 bases). Trimming left V 0 bases short and J 0 bases short, with 16 bases between. The CDR3 covers 18 residues. The germline V gene has CDR1 SGHRS and CDR2 YFSETQ. This CDR3 reads CASSLDKLSGPSYNEQFF. CDR3 in DNA: TGCGCCAGCAGCTTGGACAAACTTAGCGGCCCCTCCTACAATGAGCAGTTCTTC. Full variable domain (remainder filled in from reference TRBV5-1 and TRBJ2-1): KAGVTQTPRYLIKTRGQQVTLSCSPISGHRSVSWYQQTPGQGLQFLFEYFSETQRNKGNFPGRFSGRQFSNSRSEMNVSTLELGDSALYLCASSLDKLSGPSYNEQFFGPGTRLTVL.

This clone was counted a few times. The gene calls are TRBV7-3 and TRBJ2-5; D perhaps matches TRBD2 (6 bases). Trimming left V 6 bases short and J 4 bases short, with 12 bases between. CDR1 and CDR2 (germline): SGHTA, FQGTGA. The CDR3 length is 13 residues. CDR3 nucleotide sequence: TGTGCCAGCAGTCGGGGGTCGGGAGAGACCCAGTACTTC. Its translation: CASSRGSGETQYF.

V and J are TRBV18 and TRBJ1-1; D gene unclear. Germline CDR1 reads KGHSH; CDR2 reads LQKENI. V was pared by 0 bases and J by 4 bases, with 3 bases between. This CDR3 contains 12 residues. CDR3 in amino acids: CASSPPGTEAFF. The CDR3 DNA reads as TGTGCCAGCTCACCACCCGGCACTGAAGCTTTCTTT.

This clone was detected once. Only one base separates this from a far larger clonotype, so it likely reflects a read error. Other DNA sequences within the sample encode an identical CDR3. The rearrangement uses TRBV6-5 and TRBJ2-7; either TRBD1 or TRBD2 may supply D (6 bases each). This CDR3 region has 14 residues. Germline CDR1 and CDR2: MNHEY and SVGAGI. The CDR3 protein is CASSYSQGTYEQYF. The CDR3, as DNA: TGCGCCAGCAGTTACTCGCAGGGGACTTACGAGCAGTACTTC.

The chain recombines TRBV19 with TRBJ2-3; possible D gene TRBD1, 6 bases. Germline V lookup: CDR1 LNHDA, CDR2 SQIVND (reference sequence). The ends were cut back, 3 bases at V and 1 base at J, with 11 bases in the middle. The CDR3 length is 15 residues. The DNA for the CDR3 is TGTGCCAGTAGTATGGGCAACAGGGGCACAGATACGCAGTATTTT. Its translation is CASSMGNRGTDTQYF.

The V gene is TRBV5-1, the J gene TRBJ1-4, with 11 bases lining up with TRBD1. The trim removed 4 bases at V and 7 bases at J, leaving 6 bases unmatched. From germline, CDR1 is SGHRS and CDR2 YFSETQ. This CDR3 is 15 amino acids long. The CDR3 here is CASSPGQGAGEKLFF. The CDR3 DNA reads TGCGCCAGCAGCCCCGGACAGGGGGCAGGTGAAAAACTGTTTTTT.

The gene calls are TRBV11-2 and TRBJ2-7; 8 nucleotides match TRBD2. The germline V gene has CDR1 SGHAT and CDR2 FQNNGV. The CDR3 totals 15 residues. V shed 5 bases, J shed 3 bases, and the junction held 9 bases outside the gene matches. CDR3 amino acids: CASSLRGGFNYEQYF. The CDR3 DNA is TGTGCCAGCAGCCTTCGGGGGGGCTTTAACTACGAGCAGTACTTC.

This chain connects TRBV7-3 to TRBJ2-2; TRBD2 agrees at 10 bases. The V and J ends lost 2 bases and 6 bases, in that order; junction bases with no gene match: 3. The CDR3 loop spans 15 amino acids. Germline-derived CDR1 and CDR2 are SGHTA and FQGTGA. The CDR3 sequence: CASSLPLAGAGELFF. The CDR3 DNA reads as TGTGCCAGCAGCTTACCGCTAGCGGGAGCCGGGGAGCTGTTTTTT.

V usage is TRBV28 and J usage is TRBJ1-5; D is uncertain. The CDR3 extends over 12 amino acids. Germline V gene sequence: CDR1 MDHEN, CDR2 SYDVKM. V shed 6 bases and J shed 3 bases, with 6 bases lying between them. CDR3 in amino acids: CASSFDNQPQHF. CDR3 coding DNA: TGTGCCAGCAGCTTCGACAATCAGCCCCAGCATTTT.

This chain uses TRBV27 with TRBJ2-1; 7 bases fit TRBD1. The CDR3 spans 12 residues. V was clipped by 5 bases and J by 15 bases; unmatched bases: 10. Germline loops: CDR1 MNHEY, CDR2 SMNVEV (reference sequence). CDR3 coding DNA: TGTGCCAGCAGTACCCAAAGGCAGGGGGTGTTCTTC. It encodes CASSTQRQGVFF.

Here the CDR3 DNA reads TGCGCCAGCAGCTGGGGACTAGCGGGTAACACCGGGGAGCTGTTTTTT. It yields the protein CASSWGLAGNTGELFF. V gene TRBV5-1 combines with J gene TRBJ2-2; 12 positions match TRBD2. The germline gives CDR1 SGHRS, CDR2 YFSETQ. J lost 2 bases, V lost 3 bases, and 2 bases had no gene match. CDR3 size: 16 residues.

The chain has TRBV6-1 and TRBJ1-5; D may be TRBD1 (6 bases). Trimming removed 4 bases from V and 3 bases from J, with 13 bases in between. The CDR3 sequence is 15 residues long. From germline, CDR1 is MNHNS and CDR2 SASEGT. DNA for the CDR3: TGTGCCAGCAGTGTGGGGGGGGGCCCCAATCAGCCCCAGCATTTT. The encoded protein is CASSVGGGPNQPQHF.

Remarks on this clone: The sample contains more than one DNA sequence encoding this CDR3. J is TRBJ2-1 and V is TRBV2; D ambiguous. Looked up from germline, CDR1 is SNHLY and CDR2 is FYNNEI. The length of the CDR3 is 11 residues. Trimming removed 6 bases at V and 4 bases at J, with 4 bases between. The chain's CDR3 is CASRGYNEQFF. The CDR3 nucleotides are TGTGCCAGCAGGGGTTACAATGAGCAGTTCTTC.

This clone was picked up many times. V is TRBV7-2 and J is TRBJ2-5; 8 bases map to TRBD2. Germline V gives CDR1 SGHTA, CDR2 FQGNSA. Trimming at V came to 5 bases and at J to 3 bases, leaving 8 bases not matched to a gene. This CDR3 spans 15 amino acids. This chain's CDR3 is CASSRSGLAEETQYF. CDR3 DNA: TGTGCCAGCAGCCGGTCTGGACTAGCCGAAGAGACCCAGTACTTC.